A selection of T cell receptor beta chains follows, all from one sample in a study of T-cell memory formation after mild COVID-19. Via MiXCR, TCRdb re-called the 5' RACE reads, giving one row per CDR3 protein. The table records fewer than 250,000 distinct CDR3 sequences, roughly a tenth of them present only once. Sequenced material: PBMCs or a T cell subset sorted from them (not recorded which). The receptors derive from a man aged 18 to 35 who had mild COVID-19 (a few samples of this study predate the infection). Cell type and time point are not known. The CDR3 runs from the conserved cysteine through the conserved F or W. D genes are given only for firm matches. Clone size is stated in some rows and not others, as once, few, many or a class when expanded.

D gene: NA; clone size: many; V gene: TRBV7-2; J gene: TRBJ2-1; CDR3 DNA: TGTGCCAGCAGCGGCTTACGGGGGCGAGGAGAGCAGTTCTTC; CDR3 protein: CASSGLRGRGEQFF
D gene: NA; clone size: NA; V gene: TRBV4-3; J gene: TRBJ1-3; CDR3 DNA: TGCGCCAGCAGCCAAGTAGTTTCCCTATCTGGAAACACCATATATTTT; CDR3 protein: CASSQVVSLSGNTIYF
D gene: NA; clone size: few; V gene: TRBV7-9; J gene: TRBJ2-7; CDR3 DNA: TGTGCCAGCAGCTTAACCCCGAGCTACGAGCAGTACTTC; CDR3 protein: CASSLTPSYEQYF
D gene: NA; clone size: NA; V gene: TRBV6-4; J gene: TRBJ1-1; CDR3 DNA: TGTGCCAGCAGCGCGGAGGGGGACACTGAAGCTTTCTTT; CDR3 protein: CASSAEGDTEAFF
D gene: NA; clone size: few; V gene: TRBV5-1; J gene: TRBJ2-3; CDR3 DNA: TGCGCCAGCAGCACCGGGACGCCGGGCAGGAATACGCAGTATTTT; CDR3 protein: CASSTGTPGRNTQYF
D gene: NA; clone size: NA; V gene: TRBV5-1; J gene: TRBJ1-2; CDR3 DNA: TGCGCCAGCAGCTTGTTGGGCGCCTTGACAGGCAACTATGGCTACACCTTC; CDR3 protein: CASSLLGALTGNYGYTF
D gene: TRBD2; clone size: few; V gene: TRBV12-3/TRBV12-4; J gene: TRBJ2-3; CDR3 DNA: TGTGCCAGCAGTTCCTCTAGCGGGGGGGCTACGCAGTATTTT; CDR3 protein: CASSSSSGGATQYF
D gene: NA; clone size: NA; V gene: TRBV20-1; J gene: TRBJ1-1; CDR3 DNA: TGCAGTGCCCTCGGACACCACACTGAAGCTTTCTTT; CDR3 protein: CSALGHHTEAFF
D gene: NA; clone size: NA; V gene: TRBV7-2; J gene: TRBJ2-7; CDR3 DNA: TGTGCCAGCAGCCGGCAGACAGGACCCTACGAGCAGTACTTC; CDR3 protein: CASSRQTGPYEQYF
D gene: NA; clone size: many; V gene: TRBV4-3; J gene: TRBJ2-1; CDR3 DNA: TGCGCCAGCAGCCAAGAGCGGGGCTTCTACGATGAGCAGTTCTTC; CDR3 protein: CASSQERGFYDEQFF
D gene: TRBD1; clone size: NA; V gene: TRBV5-1; J gene: TRBJ1-1; CDR3 DNA: TGCGCCAGCAGCCCGGACAGGTTAAACACTGAAGCTTTCTTT; CDR3 protein: CASSPDRLNTEAFF
D gene: NA; clone size: NA; V gene: TRBV5-1; J gene: TRBJ1-4; CDR3 DNA: TGCGCCAGCAGCTTGGCCGGGGATAATGAAAAACTGTTTTTT; CDR3 protein: CASSLAGDNEKLFF
D gene: NA; clone size: few; V gene: TRBV24-1; J gene: TRBJ1-2; CDR3 DNA: TGTGCCACCCCCTCTTTAGGCTACACCTTC; CDR3 protein: CATPSLGYTF
D gene: TRBD2; clone size: few; V gene: TRBV5-1; J gene: TRBJ2-3; CDR3 DNA: TGCGCCAGCAGGACGACTAGCGCTCTCGCAGATACGCAGTATTTT; CDR3 protein: CASRTTSALADTQYF
D gene: NA; clone size: NA; V gene: TRBV6-5; J gene: TRBJ1-2; CDR3 DNA: TGTGCCAGCTCTACCAGCCCCCATAATGGTTATGGCTACACCTTC; CDR3 protein: CASSTSPHNGYGYTF
D gene: TRBD1; clone size: NA; V gene: TRBV6-6; J gene: TRBJ2-1; CDR3 DNA: TGTGCCAGCACCCGGGACAGGTACAATGAGCAGTTCTTC; CDR3 protein: CASTRDRYNEQFF
D gene: TRBD1; clone size: many; V gene: TRBV7-2; J gene: TRBJ2-3; CDR3 DNA: TGTGCCAGCAGCCCCGGGACAGGGTGGGCGACCCTGTATTTT; CDR3 protein: CASSPGTGWATLYF
D gene: NA; clone size: many; V gene: TRBV7-2; J gene: TRBJ1-1; CDR3 DNA: TGTGCCAGCAGCTTAGCCTTCGGGGGCGGTGAAGCTTTCTTT; CDR3 protein: CASSLAFGGGEAFF
D gene: TRBD2; clone size: few; V gene: TRBV7-2; J gene: TRBJ2-3; CDR3 DNA: TGTGCCAGCAGACCCGGGGGGGGGCGAACCACAGATACGCAGTATTTT; CDR3 protein: CASRPGGGRTTDTQYF
D gene: TRBD1; clone size: NA; V gene: TRBV11-2; J gene: TRBJ2-3; CDR3 DNA: TGTGCCAGCAGCTTCCGGGACAGAATCACAGATACGCAGTATTTT; CDR3 protein: CASSFRDRITDTQYF
D gene: NA; clone size: few; V gene: TRBV20-1; J gene: TRBJ2-1; CDR3 DNA: TGCAGTGCTAGAGCCAATGGCTACAATGAGCAGTTCTTC; CDR3 protein: CSARANGYNEQFF
D gene: NA; clone size: few; V gene: TRBV12-3/TRBV12-4; J gene: TRBJ2-1; CDR3 DNA: TGTGCCTCAACGTGGACGGCAGACAATGAGCAGTTCTTC; CDR3 protein: CASTWTADNEQFF
D gene: TRBD1; clone size: NA; V gene: TRBV7-2; J gene: TRBJ2-3; CDR3 DNA: TGTGCCAGCAGCCCCAACAGGGGTCCAGATACGCAGTATTTT; CDR3 protein: CASSPNRGPDTQYF
D gene: TRBD1; clone size: many; V gene: TRBV5-6; J gene: TRBJ2-1; CDR3 DNA: TGTGCCAGCAGCTTGGACAGGGGGCATGAGCAGTTCTTC; CDR3 protein: CASSLDRGHEQFF
D gene: NA; clone size: NA; V gene: TRBV20-1; J gene: TRBJ2-5; CDR3 DNA: TGCAGTGCTAGAGACCCCGTAGGGAGGGAGACCCAGTACTTC; CDR3 protein: CSARDPVGRETQYF
D gene: NA; clone size: few; V gene: TRBV28; J gene: TRBJ1-4; CDR3 DNA: TGTGCCAGCAAACTCGGGGCCGGTGTCGGAGAAAAACTGTTTTTT; CDR3 protein: CASKLGAGVGEKLFF
D gene: TRBD2; clone size: few; V gene: TRBV6-2/TRBV6-3; J gene: TRBJ2-1; CDR3 DNA: TGTGCCAGCTCGGACGGGGGGGAGCAGTATGAGCAGTTCTTC; CDR3 protein: CASSDGGEQYEQFF
D gene: NA; clone size: NA; V gene: TRBV4-1; J gene: TRBJ2-5; CDR3 DNA: TGCGCCAGCAGCCAAGAGCGTATCGGGGAGAACCAAGAGACCCAGTACTTC; CDR3 protein: CASSQERIGENQETQYF
D gene: TRBD1; clone size: NA; V gene: TRBV14; J gene: TRBJ1-2; CDR3 DNA: TGTGCCAGCAGCCAAGGAAAATCAGGGGGGTACTATGGCTACACCTTC; CDR3 protein: CASSQGKSGGYYGYTF
D gene: NA; clone size: few; V gene: TRBV12-3/TRBV12-4; J gene: TRBJ1-2; CDR3 DNA: TGTGCCTCGGGGGGGACCAACTATGGCTACACCTTC; CDR3 protein: CASGGTNYGYTF
D gene: NA; clone size: NA; V gene: TRBV7-2; J gene: TRBJ2-3; CDR3 DNA: TGTGCCAGCAGCTTTAGTGGGGTTACAGATACGCAGTATTTT; CDR3 protein: CASSFSGVTDTQYF
D gene: NA; clone size: few; V gene: TRBV6-6; J gene: TRBJ2-3; CDR3 DNA: TGTGCCACCCGGGACTTGACTAGCACAGATACGCAGTATTTT; CDR3 protein: CATRDLTSTDTQYF
D gene: NA; clone size: NA; V gene: TRBV20-1; J gene: TRBJ1-1; CDR3 DNA: TGCAGTGCTAGTAAGGGGGAAGGCGCTGAAGCTTTCTTT; CDR3 protein: CSASKGEGAEAFF
D gene: NA; clone size: few; V gene: TRBV10-2; J gene: TRBJ2-7; CDR3 DNA: TGCGCCAGCCGCGACAGAGCCTACGAGCAGTACTTC; CDR3 protein: CASRDRAYEQYF
D gene: TRBD2; clone size: few; V gene: TRBV20-1; J gene: TRBJ2-5; CDR3 DNA: TGCAGTGCCGGGAGTGCGGGAGCTCAAGAGACCCAGTACTTC; CDR3 protein: CSAGSAGAQETQYF
D gene: NA; clone size: many; V gene: TRBV7-9; J gene: TRBJ2-3; CDR3 DNA: TGTGCCAGCAGCTTGGGGACCACAGATACGCAGTATTTT; CDR3 protein: CASSLGTTDTQYF